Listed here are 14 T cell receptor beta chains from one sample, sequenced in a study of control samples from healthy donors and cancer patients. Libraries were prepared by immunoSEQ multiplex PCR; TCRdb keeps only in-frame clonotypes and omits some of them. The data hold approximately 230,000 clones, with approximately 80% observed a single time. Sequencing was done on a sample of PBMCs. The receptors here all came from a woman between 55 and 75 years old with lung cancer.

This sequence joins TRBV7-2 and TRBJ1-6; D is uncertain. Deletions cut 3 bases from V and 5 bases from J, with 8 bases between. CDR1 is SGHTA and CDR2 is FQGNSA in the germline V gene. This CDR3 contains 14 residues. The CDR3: CASSFGSNNSPLHF. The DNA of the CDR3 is TGTGCCAGCAGCTTCGGGTCCAATAATTCACCCCTCCACTTT. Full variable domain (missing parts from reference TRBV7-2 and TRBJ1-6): GAGVSQSPSNKVTEKGKDVELRCDPISGHTALYWYRQSLGQGLEFLIYFQGNSAPDKSGLPSDRFSAERTGGSVSTLTIQRTQQEDSAVYLCASSFGSNNSPLHFGNGTRLTVT.

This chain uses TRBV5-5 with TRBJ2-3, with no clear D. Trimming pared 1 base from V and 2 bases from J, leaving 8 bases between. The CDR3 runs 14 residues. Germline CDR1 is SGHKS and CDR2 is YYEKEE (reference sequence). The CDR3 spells CASSLQRNTDTQYF. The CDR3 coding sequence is TGTGCCAGCAGCTTGCAGAGAAACACAGATACGCAGTATTTT.

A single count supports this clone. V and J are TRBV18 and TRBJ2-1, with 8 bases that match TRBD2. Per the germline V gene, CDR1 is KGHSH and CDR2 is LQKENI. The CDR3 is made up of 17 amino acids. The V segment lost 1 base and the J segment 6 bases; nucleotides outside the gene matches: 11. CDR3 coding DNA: TGTGCCAGCTCACCACTCCCGACTAGCGCCATAACCAATGAGCAGTTCTTC. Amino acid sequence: CASSPLPTSAITNEQFF.

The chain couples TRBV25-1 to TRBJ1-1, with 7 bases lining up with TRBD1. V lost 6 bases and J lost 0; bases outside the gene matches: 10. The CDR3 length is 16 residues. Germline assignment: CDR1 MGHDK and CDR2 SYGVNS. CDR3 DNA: TGTGCCAGCAGGCGGGACAGTCGTAACATGAACACTGAAGCTTTCTTT. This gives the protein CASRRDSRNMNTEAFF. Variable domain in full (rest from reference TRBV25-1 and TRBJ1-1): EADIYQTPRYLVIGTGKKITLECSQTMGHDKMYWYQQDPGMELHLIHYSYGVNSTEKGDLSSESTVSRIRTEHFPLTLESARPSHTSQYLCASRRDSRNMNTEAFFGQGTRLTVV.

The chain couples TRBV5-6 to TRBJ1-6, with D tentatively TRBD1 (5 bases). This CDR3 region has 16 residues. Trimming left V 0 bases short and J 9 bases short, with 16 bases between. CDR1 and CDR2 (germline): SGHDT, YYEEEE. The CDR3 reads CASSLAGRSTSSPLHF. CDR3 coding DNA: TGTGCCAGCAGCTTGGCGGGGCGTTCGACCTCTTCACCCCTCCACTTT. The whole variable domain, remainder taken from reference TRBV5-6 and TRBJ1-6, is DAGVTQSPTHLIKTRGQQVTLRCSPKSGHDTVSWYQQALGQGPQFIFQYYEEEERQRGNFPDRFSGHQFPNYSSELNVNALLLGDSALYLCASSLAGRSTSSPLHFGNGTRLTVT.

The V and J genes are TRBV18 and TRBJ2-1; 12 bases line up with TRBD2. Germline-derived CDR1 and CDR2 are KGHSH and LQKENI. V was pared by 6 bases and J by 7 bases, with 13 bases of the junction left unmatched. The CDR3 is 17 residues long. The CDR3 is CASSRNPLAGGRNEQFF. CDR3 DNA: TGTGCCAGCTCTCGCAACCCCCTAGCGGGAGGGCGGAATGAGCAGTTCTTC.

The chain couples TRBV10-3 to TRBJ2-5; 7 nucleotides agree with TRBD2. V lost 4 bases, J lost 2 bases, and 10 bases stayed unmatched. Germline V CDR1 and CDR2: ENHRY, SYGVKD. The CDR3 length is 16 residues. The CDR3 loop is CAISATRTRTQETQYF. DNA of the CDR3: TGTGCCATCAGTGCTACCCGGACTAGGACTCAAGAGACCCAGTACTTC.

The CDR3 DNA reads TGTGCCAGCAGCCCGGGACAGCACTTTAATCAGCCCCAGCATTTT. Its translation is CASSPGQHFNQPQHF. The chain combines TRBV6-5 with TRBJ1-5; TRBD1 matches 7 bases. The CDR3 totals 15 residues. Trimming removed 6 bases from V and 4 bases from J; junction bases left unmatched: 9. CDR1 is MNHEY, CDR2 SVGAGI, per germline.

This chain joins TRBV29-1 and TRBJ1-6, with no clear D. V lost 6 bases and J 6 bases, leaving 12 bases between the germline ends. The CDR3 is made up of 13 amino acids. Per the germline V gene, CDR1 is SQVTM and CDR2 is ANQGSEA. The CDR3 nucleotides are TGCAGCGTCCAACCGGGCCCTAATTCACCCCTCCACTTT. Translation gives CSVQPGPNSPLHF.

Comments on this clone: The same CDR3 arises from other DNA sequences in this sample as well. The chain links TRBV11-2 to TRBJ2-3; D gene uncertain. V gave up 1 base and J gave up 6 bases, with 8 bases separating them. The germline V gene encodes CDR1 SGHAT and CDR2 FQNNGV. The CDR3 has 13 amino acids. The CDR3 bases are TGTGCCAGCAGCTTAGCCCTTCGGGATACGCAGTATTTT. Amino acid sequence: CASSLALRDTQYF.

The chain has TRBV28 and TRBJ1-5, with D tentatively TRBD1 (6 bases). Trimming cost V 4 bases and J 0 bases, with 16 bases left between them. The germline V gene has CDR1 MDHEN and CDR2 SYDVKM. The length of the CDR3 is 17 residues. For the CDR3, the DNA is TGTGCCAGCAGTTCGGGTGGGGGGGCTCCTAGCAATCAGCCCCAGCATTTT. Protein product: CASSSGGGAPSNQPQHF. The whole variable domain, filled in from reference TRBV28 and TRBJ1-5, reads DVKVTQSSRYLVKRTGEKVFLECVQDMDHENMFWYRQDPGLGLRLIYFSYDVKMKEKGDIPEGYSVSREKKERFSLILESASTNQTSMYLCASSSGGGAPSNQPQHFGDGTRLSIL.

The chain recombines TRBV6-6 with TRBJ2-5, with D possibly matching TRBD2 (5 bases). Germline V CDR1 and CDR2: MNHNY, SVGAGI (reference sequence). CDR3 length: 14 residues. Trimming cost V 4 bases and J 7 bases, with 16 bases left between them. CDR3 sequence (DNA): TGTGCCAGCAGTTTCCCGGGATCACACGCGACCCAGTACTTC. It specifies CASSFPGSHATQYF.

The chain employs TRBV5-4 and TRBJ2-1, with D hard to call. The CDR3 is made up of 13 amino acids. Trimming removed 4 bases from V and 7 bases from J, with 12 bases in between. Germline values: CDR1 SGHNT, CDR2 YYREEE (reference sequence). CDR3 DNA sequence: TGTGCCAGCAGCCTACCATACGGTAATGAGCAGTTCTTC. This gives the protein CASSLPYGNEQFF. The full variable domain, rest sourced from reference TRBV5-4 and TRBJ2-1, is ETGVTQSPTHLIKTRGQQVTLRCSSQSGHNTVSWYQQALGQGPQFIFQYYREEENGRGNFPPRFSGLQFPNYSSELNVNALELDDSALYLCASSLPYGNEQFFGPGTRLTVL.

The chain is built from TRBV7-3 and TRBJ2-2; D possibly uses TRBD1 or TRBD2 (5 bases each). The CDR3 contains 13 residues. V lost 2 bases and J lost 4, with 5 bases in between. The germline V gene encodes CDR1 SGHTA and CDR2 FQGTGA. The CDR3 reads CASSLGGTGELFF. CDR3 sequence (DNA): TGTGCCAGCAGCTTAGGGGGCACCGGGGAGCTGTTTTTT.